This TCR beta chain was identified during a study of T cell responses to AZD1222 COVID-19 vaccine. Study at large: Whether given at about 4 or about 12 weeks, second doses were pooled.

Libraries were prepared by immunoSEQ multiplex PCR; TCRdb keeps only in-frame clonotypes and omits some of them. In the table there are about 55,000 clones, about 85% of which are singletons. CDR3 size: 14 residues. The V end was cut by 6 bases, the J end by 5 bases, with 16 bases between. Germline V gives CDR1 MNHEY, CDR2 SVGAGI. The chain carries TRBV6-5 and TRBJ1-1; no definite D call. The sequence was obtained from an adult in good health. Sequenced here: peripheral blood, sampled on day 0 of AZD1222 vaccination. As DNA, the CDR3 is TGTGCCAGCAGCCTAAACCCCGTCGGGACTGAAGCTTTCTTT. Its protein product is CASSLNPVGTEAFF.